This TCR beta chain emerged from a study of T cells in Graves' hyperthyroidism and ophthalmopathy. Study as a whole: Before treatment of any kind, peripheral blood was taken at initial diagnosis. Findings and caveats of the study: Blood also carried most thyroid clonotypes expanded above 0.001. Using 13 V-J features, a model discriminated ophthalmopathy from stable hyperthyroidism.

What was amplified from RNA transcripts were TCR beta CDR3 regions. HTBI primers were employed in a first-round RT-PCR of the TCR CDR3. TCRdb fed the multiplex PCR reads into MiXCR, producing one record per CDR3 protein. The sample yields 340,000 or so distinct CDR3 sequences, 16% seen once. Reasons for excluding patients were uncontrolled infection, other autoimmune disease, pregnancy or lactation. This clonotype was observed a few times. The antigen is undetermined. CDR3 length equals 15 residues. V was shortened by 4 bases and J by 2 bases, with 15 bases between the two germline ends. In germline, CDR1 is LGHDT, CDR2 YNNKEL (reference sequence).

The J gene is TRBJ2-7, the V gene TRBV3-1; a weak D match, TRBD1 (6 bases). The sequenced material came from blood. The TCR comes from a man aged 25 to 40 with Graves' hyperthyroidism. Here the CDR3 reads CASSRYSTGTYEQYF. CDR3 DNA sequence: TGTGCCAGCAGCCGTTACTCGACAGGAACCTACGAGCAGTACTTC.